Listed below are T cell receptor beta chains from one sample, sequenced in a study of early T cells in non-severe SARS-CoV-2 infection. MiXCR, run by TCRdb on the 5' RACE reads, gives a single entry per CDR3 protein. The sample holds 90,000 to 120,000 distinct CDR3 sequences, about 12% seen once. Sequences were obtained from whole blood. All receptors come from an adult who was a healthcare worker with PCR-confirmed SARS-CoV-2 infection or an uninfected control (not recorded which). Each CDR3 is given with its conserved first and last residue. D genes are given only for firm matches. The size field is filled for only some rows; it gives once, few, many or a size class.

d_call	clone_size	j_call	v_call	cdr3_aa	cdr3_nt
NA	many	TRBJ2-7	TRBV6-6	CASSFRTGAYEQYF	TGTGCCAGCAGTTTTCGGACTGGTGCCTACGAGCAGTACTTC
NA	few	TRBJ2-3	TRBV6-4	CASSVRVGGGTDTQYF	TGTGCCAGCAGTGTACGAGTGGGAGGCGGAACAGATACGCAGTATTTT
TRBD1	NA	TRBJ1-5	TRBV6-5	CASAKGQGAAQPQHF	TGTGCCAGCGCAAAGGGACAGGGGGCAGCTCAGCCCCAGCATTTT
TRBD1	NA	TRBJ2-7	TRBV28	CASTKGQGFPYEQYF	TGTGCCAGCACCAAAGGACAGGGTTTTCCCTACGAGCAGTACTTC
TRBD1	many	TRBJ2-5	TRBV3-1	CASSPPGTVQETQYF	TGTGCCAGCAGCCCCCCCGGGACAGTCCAAGAGACCCAGTACTTC
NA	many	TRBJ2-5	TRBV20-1	CSARAEGVQETQYF	TGCAGTGCTAGAGCGGAGGGAGTACAAGAGACCCAGTACTTC
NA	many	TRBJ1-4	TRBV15	CATSSMGGEKLFF	TGTGCCACCAGCAGTATGGGGGGTGAAAAACTGTTTTTT
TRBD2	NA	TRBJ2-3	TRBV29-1	CSPRGGPLGDTQYF	TGCAGCCCTCGCGGGGGGCCGCTGGGAGATACGCAGTATTTT
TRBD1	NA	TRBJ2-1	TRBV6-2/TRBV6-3	CASSNRGYEQFF	TGTGCCAGCAGCAACAGGGGGTATGAGCAGTTCTTC
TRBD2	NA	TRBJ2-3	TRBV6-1	CASSEIAGGGTDTQYF	TGTGCCAGCAGTGAGATAGCGGGAGGGGGCACAGATACGCAGTATTTT
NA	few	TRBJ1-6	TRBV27	CASSLGQGISNSPLHF	TGTGCCAGCAGTTTGGGCCAGGGGATTAGTAATTCACCCCTCCACTTT
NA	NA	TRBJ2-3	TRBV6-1	CASNPNTDTQYF	TGTGCCAGCAACCCCAACACAGATACGCAGTATTTT
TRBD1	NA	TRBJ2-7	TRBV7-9	CASSLGLPLRGPSYEQYF	TGTGCCAGCAGCTTAGGGCTTCCCCTAAGGGGGCCATCCTACGAGCAGTACTTC
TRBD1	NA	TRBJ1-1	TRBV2	CASSEQGNPTEAFF	TGTGCCAGCAGCGAACAGGGGAACCCCACTGAAGCTTTCTTT
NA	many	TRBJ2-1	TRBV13	CASSYNRERSSYNEQFF	TGTGCCAGCAGCTACAACAGGGAAAGGAGCTCCTACAATGAGCAGTTCTTC
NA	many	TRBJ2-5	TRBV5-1	CASRSGTQETQYF	TGCGCCAGCAGATCAGGGACCCAAGAGACCCAGTACTTC
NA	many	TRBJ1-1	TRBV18	CASSPGSGAGNTEAFF	TGTGCCAGCTCACCAGGGTCAGGGGCAGGGAACACTGAAGCTTTCTTT
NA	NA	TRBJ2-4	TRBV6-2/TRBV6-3	CASNDLGTRNIQYF	TGTGCCAGCAATGACCTCGGTACCCGGAACATTCAGTACTTC
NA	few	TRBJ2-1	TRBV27	CASSLGGQPNEQFF	TGTGCCAGCAGTTTGGGCGGGCAGCCAAATGAGCAGTTCTTC
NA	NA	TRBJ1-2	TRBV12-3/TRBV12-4	CASRVQGIHTF	TGTGCCAGCAGGGTACAGGGAATCCACACCTTC
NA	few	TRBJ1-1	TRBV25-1	CASSEFRKAEAFF	TGTGCCAGCAGTGAGTTCAGGAAGGCTGAAGCTTTCTTT
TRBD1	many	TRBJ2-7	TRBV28	CASSSSWDRGKGEQYF	TGTGCCAGCAGTTCTAGCTGGGACAGGGGGAAAGGCGAGCAGTACTTC
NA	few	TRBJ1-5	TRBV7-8	CASSLGQTIAGAQHF	TGTGCCAGCAGCTTAGGACAGACTATAGCAGGAGCCCAGCATTTT
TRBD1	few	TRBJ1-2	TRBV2	CASSEAGTGIYGYTF	TGTGCCAGCAGTGAAGCGGGGACAGGGATCTATGGCTACACCTTC